One and the same sample provided the 14 T cell receptor beta chains below, sequenced in a study of identical twins' blood T cells. TCRdb reanalysed the 5' RACE reads using MiXCR and keeps one entry per CDR3 protein. There are 400,000 or so distinct CDR3 sequences in the sample; under 30% occur only once, and 6.1% lies in the top ten. The sample taken for sequencing was PBMCs. Receptors originate from a woman aged 18 to 55 in good health.

The chain combines TRBV11-2 with TRBJ1-2; a weak D match, TRBD1 (5 bases). Per the germline V gene, CDR1 is SGHAT and CDR2 is FQNNGV. V was trimmed by 1 base and J by 4 bases, leaving 10 bases between them. The CDR3 extends over 14 amino acids. Here the CDR3 reads CASSLAQGLYGYTF. The DNA of the CDR3 is TGTGCCAGCAGCTTAGCCCAGGGTCTCTATGGCTACACCTTC.

A note on this clonotype: The junction differs from germline at one of its ends, possibly a read error. The V gene is TRBV20-1, the J gene TRBJ1-1; maybe TRBD1 (6 bases). This CDR3 has 15 residues. The germline V gene encodes CDR1 DFQATT and CDR2 SNEGSKA (reference sequence). The CDR3: CSAQSVTGLNAEAFF. The CDR3 DNA reads as TGCAGTGCTCAGAGCGTAACAGGGTTGAACGCTGAAGCTTTCTTT.

The V and J genes are TRBV19 and TRBJ2-2; TRBD1 matches 10 bases. Per the germline V gene, CDR1 is LNHDA and CDR2 is SQIVND (reference sequence). This CDR3 contains 14 residues. V dropped 8 bases and J dropped 5; count of bases not matched to a gene: 5. The CDR3 sequence is CASVGTGVTGELFF. The CDR3 DNA is TGTGCCAGTGTCGGGACAGGGGTTACCGGGGAGCTGTTTTTT.

J is TRBJ2-1 and V is TRBV5-4; D gene uncertain. Looked up from germline, CDR1 is SGHNT and CDR2 is YYREEE (reference sequence). The germline V and J ends were trimmed by 3 bases and 4 bases, with 14 bases remaining between them. The CDR3 is made up of 15 amino acids. The CDR3 DNA reads TGTGCCAGCAGCTCGATTGCGCGTTCGTACAATGAGCAGTTCTTC. The encoded protein is CASSSIARSYNEQFF.

In its sample, this clonotype was seen a few times. The chain combines TRBV6-5 with TRBJ1-5, with unresolved D. Trimming cost V 4 bases and J 5 bases, with 9 bases left between them. This CDR3 spans 13 amino acids. Germline CDR1 is MNHEY and CDR2 is SVGAGI. The CDR3 coding sequence is TGTGCCAGCAGTTCCCGGGTGTATCAGCCCCAGCATTTT. This codes for CASSSRVYQPQHF.

The chain is built from TRBV6-5 and TRBJ1-2, with 8 bases fitting TRBD1. The germline gives CDR1 MNHEY, CDR2 SVGAGI. The CDR3 has 13 amino acids. After removal of 6 bases from V and 7 bases from J, the junction contained 7 bases not matched to a gene. Here the CDR3 DNA reads TGTGCCAGCAGCCCGACAGGGGCGCCTGGCTACACCTTC. Protein product: CASSPTGAPGYTF.

With regard to this clonotype: A read error may produce the germline difference seen at one junction end. The chain employs TRBV6-2 or TRBV6-3 and TRBJ1-1, with D possibly being TRBD1 (5 bases). The CDR3 has 13 residues. Germline V lookup: CDR1 MNHEY, CDR2 SVGEGT. The CDR3 coding sequence is TGTGCCAGCAGTGCAAGGACACTACCTGAAGCTTTGTTT. Translating gives CASSARTLPEALF.

This CDR3 reads CASSQDHRADQPQHF. CDR3 in DNA: TGTGCCAGCAGCCAAGACCACAGGGCGGACCAGCCCCAGCATTTT. The V call is TRBV3-1, the J call TRBJ1-5; D may be TRBD1 (6 bases). V dropped 0 bases and J dropped 7 bases, with 13 bases sitting between them. The germline gives CDR1 LGHDT, CDR2 YNNKEL (reference sequence). This CDR3 spans 15 amino acids.

The table lists this clonotype with a few counts. The chain recombines TRBV5-1 with TRBJ2-3; 8 bases agree with TRBD1. Trimming at V came to 7 bases and at J to 3 bases, leaving 7 bases not matched to a gene. This CDR3 comprises 14 residues. From germline, CDR1 is SGHRS and CDR2 YFSETQ. The CDR3 sequence is CASSSGGITDTQYF. CDR3 coding DNA: TGCGCCAGCTCGTCAGGGGGCATAACAGATACGCAGTATTTT.

The J gene is TRBJ1-1, the V gene TRBV20-1; TRBD1 matches 10 bases. Trimming cost V 4 bases and J 11 bases; bases outside gene matches: 10. Germline-derived CDR1 and CDR2 are DFQATT and SNEGSKA (reference sequence). The CDR3 contains 13 residues. CDR3 protein: CSAMDRGFLDAFF. In nucleotides, the CDR3 is TGCAGTGCTATGGACAGGGGGTTCCTTGACGCTTTCTTT.

This clonotype was seen a handful of times. This chain links TRBV10-3 with TRBJ2-3, with no clear D. The CDR3 consists of 15 residues. The V gene's germline CDR1 is ENHRY and CDR2 SYGVKD. Trimming took off 2 bases at V and 2 bases at J, with 11 bases between the two ends. CDR3 coding DNA: TGTGCCATCAGTGAGAAGTCCACTTTCACAGATACGCAGTATTTT. The encoded protein is CAISEKSTFTDTQYF.

The chain uses TRBV4-1 and TRBJ1-4, with unresolved D. Germline loops: CDR1 MGHRA, CDR2 YSYEKL. V lost 2 bases, J lost 5 bases, and 18 bases lay in between. This CDR3 contains 17 residues. Written as DNA, the CDR3 is TGCGCCAGCAGCCAATTAGGACGGGCCCCGATGAATGAAAAACTGTTTTTT. Its protein is CASSQLGRAPMNEKLFF.

This clonotype was recorded once. The CDR3 protein is CSARTTGTFSSGNTIYF. The DNA for the CDR3 is TGCAGTGCGCGAACTACCGGGACGTTCTCCTCTGGAAACACCATATATTTT. The chain couples TRBV20-1 to TRBJ1-3; maybe TRBD1 (5 bases). This CDR3 has 17 residues. Germline V gene sequence: CDR1 DFQATT, CDR2 SNEGSKA (reference sequence). V lost 6 bases and J 0 bases, leaving 21 bases between the germline ends.

This clonotype was seen repeatedly, ten times or more. The rearrangement uses TRBV6-2 or TRBV6-3 and TRBJ1-1, with D unresolved. Trimming removed 6 bases from V and 3 bases from J, with 14 bases in between. The germline V gene encodes CDR1 MNHEY and CDR2 SVGEGT. The CDR3 length is 14 residues. CDR3 sequence reads: CASSYATADTEAFF. The CDR3 region has the DNA TGTGCCAGCAGCTACGCTACTGCTGACACTGAAGCTTTCTTT.